These 18 T cell receptor beta chains were sequenced from one sample in a study of OX40 agonist ivuxolimab in advanced cancers. Data came from immunoSEQ multiplex PCR; TCRdb stores just in-frame clones and leaves some out. The data contain over 15,000 clones, just under 75% of them singletons. The sample in question was CD4+ or CD8+ T cells sorted from blood, obtained in a trial of the OX40 agonist ivuxolimab. Every receptor here comes from an adult with an advanced solid tumor such as melanoma, head and neck, liver or kidney cancer.

The CDR3, as DNA: TGTGCCAGTCGGGGGGGCTCAGACACCGGGGAGCTGTTTTTT. Residues: CASRGGSDTGELFF. The gene calls are TRBV2 and TRBJ2-2, with 8 bases aligning to TRBD2. CDR3 length: 14 amino acids. Germline V lookup: CDR1 SNHLY, CDR2 FYNNEI. Germline trimming cut 9 bases from V and 3 bases from J; bases unmatched to any gene: 6.

J is TRBJ1-1 and V is TRBV28, with 7 bases matching TRBD1. Germline V lookup: CDR1 MDHEN, CDR2 SYDVKM. The CDR3 has 18 residues. The V segment lost 2 bases and the J segment 3 bases; nucleotides outside the gene matches: 15. CDR3 DNA: TGTGCCAGCAGTTTACCATTGACAGGGCGGAGGCTAGACACTGAAGCTTTCTTT. Translating it yields CASSLPLTGRRLDTEAFF.

The chain links TRBV30 to TRBJ2-7, with 10 bases aligning to TRBD2. The CDR3 has 18 amino acids. The germline V gene has CDR1 GTSNPN and CDR2 SVGIG (reference sequence). The ends lost 3 bases at V and 2 bases at J; junction bases unmatched: 16. The CDR3 sequence: CAWRFSALIAGGTYEQYF. The CDR3 DNA is TGTGCCTGGAGGTTTTCGGCTTTAATAGCGGGGGGAACCTACGAGCAGTACTTC.

The chain has TRBV28 and TRBJ2-5; TRBD1 or TRBD2 may be the D gene (6 bases each). V lost 3 bases and J lost 5, with 10 bases in between. This CDR3 comprises 13 residues. Germline V CDR1 and CDR2: MDHEN, SYDVKM. CDR3 sequence: CASSLGGRETQYF. The CDR3 nucleotides read TGTGCCAGCAGTTTGGGGGGCCGGGAGACCCAGTACTTC.

This rearrangement joins TRBV27 to TRBJ2-7; TRBD1 is a possible D gene (6 bases). The germline V gene has CDR1 MNHEY and CDR2 SMNVEV (reference sequence). Trimming shortened V by 3 bases and J by 3 bases, and 9 bases separated the two germline ends. This CDR3 contains 13 residues. CDR3 bases: TGTGCCAGCAGTTTGGGGACACTCTACGAGCAGTACTTC. As protein: CASSLGTLYEQYF.

The chain carries TRBV21-1 and TRBJ2-1; the D call in the table, TRBD1, was not verified against the DNA. TRBV21-1 is labeled a pseudogene. The CDR3 is 13 amino acids. For the CDR3, the DNA is TGTGCCGGACCGGGGGACAGGGCCTATGAGCAGTTCTTC. It translates to CAGPGDRAYEQFF.

V gene TRBV4-2 combines with J gene TRBJ2-5; D ambiguous. Trimming pared 0 bases from V and 5 bases from J, leaving 10 bases between. This CDR3 has 14 amino acids. Germline values: CDR1 LGHNA, CDR2 YNFKEQ. The CDR3 DNA reads TGTGCCAGCAGCCAAGAAGCTTACGGGGAGACCCAGTACTTC. It codes for CASSQEAYGETQYF.

The CDR3 DNA reads as TGTGCCAGCAGCCCGGGCCCGGGACAGTCGTCCACCGGGGAGCTGTTTTTT. This sequence encodes CASSPGPGQSSTGELFF. The rearrangement uses TRBV7-2 and TRBJ2-2; TRBD1 matches at 7 bases. Looked up from germline, CDR1 is SGHTA and CDR2 is FQGNSA. Trimming cost V 5 bases and J 4 bases; bases outside gene matches: 13. The CDR3 sequence is 17 residues long.

This chain links TRBV7-6 with TRBJ2-7; D is unresolved. Germline assignment: CDR1 SGHVS and CDR2 FNYEAQ. The V and J ends lost 1 base and 0 bases respectively, with 7 bases between them. The CDR3 has 14 amino acids. CDR3 amino acids: CASSLVGDSYEQYF. CDR3 nucleotide sequence: TGTGCCAGCAGCTTAGTAGGAGACTCCTACGAGCAGTACTTC.

This chain links TRBV10-3 with TRBJ1-1; D is undetermined. Per germline, CDR1 ENHRY and CDR2 SYGVKD. The CDR3 spans 14 residues. Trimming took 2 bases from V and 1 from J, leaving 8 bases between them. The chain's CDR3 is CAISERAANTEAFF. The CDR3 DNA sequence: TGTGCCATCAGTGAGCGGGCGGCGAACACTGAAGCTTTCTTT.

On this clone: Relative to the germline gene, one junction end is altered; a read error may explain this. The rearrangement links TRBV19 to TRBJ1-1; TRBD1 aligns across 8 bases. The CDR3 runs 14 residues. Germline V gene sequence: CDR1 LNHDA, CDR2 SQIVND (reference sequence). Here the CDR3 reads CASTITQGAAEAFF. The CDR3, as DNA: TGTGCCAGTACTATAACTCAGGGGGCGGCTGAAGCTTTCTTT.

The chain employs TRBV13 and TRBJ1-1; D not resolved. The CDR3 runs to 16 residues. The ends were cut back, 4 bases at V and 3 bases at J, with 18 bases in the middle. CDR1 is PRHDT, CDR2 FYEKMQ, per germline (reference sequence). The CDR3 is CASSSPVILGDTEAFF. The CDR3 nucleotides are TGTGCCAGCAGCTCCCCAGTTATTCTTGGGGACACTGAAGCTTTCTTT.

This clone is a singleton in its sample. The V gene is TRBV5-6, the J gene TRBJ2-7; 9 bases line up with TRBD1. The CDR3 has 14 amino acids. Trimming cost V 4 bases and J 5 bases; bases outside gene matches: 7. The germline gives CDR1 SGHDT, CDR2 YYEEEE. The CDR3 sequence: CASSLGQGINEQYF. CDR3 bases: TGTGCCAGCAGCCTCGGACAGGGGATCAACGAGCAGTACTTC.

This clone is judged large. The chain couples TRBV30 to TRBJ2-1, with a weak D call TRBD1 (6 bases). Germline CDR1 and CDR2: GTSNPN and SVGIG (reference sequence). V was shortened by 2 bases and J by 3 bases, with 17 bases between the two germline ends. CDR3 size: 16 residues. The CDR3 loop reads CAWSPMGDIRYNEQFF. CDR3 DNA sequence: TGTGCCTGGAGTCCGATGGGGGACATACGCTACAATGAGCAGTTCTTC.

This chain connects TRBV28 to TRBJ2-1; D remains ambiguous. This CDR3 comprises 13 residues. Germline CDR1 MDHEN, CDR2 SYDVKM. The ends were cut back, 3 bases at V and 0 bases at J, with 3 bases in the middle. The CDR3 DNA reads as TGTGCCAGCAGTTTTACCTCCTACAATGAGCAGTTCTTC. Its protein is CASSFTSYNEQFF.

A few counts support this clone. The chain links TRBV5-6 to TRBJ2-3; tentatively, D is TRBD1 or TRBD2 (5 bases each). Germline CDR1 reads SGHDT; CDR2 reads YYEEEE. Trimming stripped 4 bases from V and 5 bases from J, with 20 bases between. This CDR3 is built from 16 residues. Here the CDR3 reads CASSLAVSGPVDTQYF. DNA for the CDR3: TGTGCCAGCAGCCTCGCGGTATCGGGGCCTGTAGATACGCAGTATTTT.

The chain carries TRBV7-8 and TRBJ2-1; D possibly uses TRBD1 or TRBD2 (5 bases each). Germline lookup yields CDR1 SGHVS and CDR2 FQNEAQ. V lost 3 bases and J lost 8, with 14 bases in between. This CDR3 has 14 amino acids. CDR3 amino acids: CASSFGARVDEQFF. The CDR3 coding sequence is TGTGCCAGCAGCTTCGGGGCCCGGGTCGATGAGCAGTTCTTC. Full variable domain (remainder filled in from reference TRBV7-8 and TRBJ2-1): GAGVSQSPRYKVAKRGQDVALRCDPISGHVSLFWYQQALGQGPEFLTYFQNEAQLDKSGLPSDRFFAERPEGSVSTLKIQRTQQEDSAVYLCASSFGARVDEQFFGPGTRLTVL.

The V gene is TRBV10-3, the J gene TRBJ2-4, with 12 nucleotides matching TRBD2. J lost 2 bases, V lost 2 bases, and 1 base had no gene match. There are 16 residues in the CDR3. CDR1 is ENHRY and CDR2 is SYGVKD in the germline V gene. CDR3 in amino acids: CAISETSGGTKNIQYF. In DNA, the CDR3 is TGTGCCATCAGTGAGACTAGCGGGGGGACCAAAAACATTCAGTACTTC.